Listed below are T cell receptor beta chains from one sample, sequenced in a study of blood T cell repertoires in COVID-19. Data came from immunoSEQ multiplex PCR; TCRdb stores just in-frame clones and leaves some out. Altogether a few hundred thousand clones are present, roughly 88% being singletons, with the ten largest covering 6.9%. The sequenced material came from peripheral blood. Receptors originate from a woman between 25 and 40 years old who had recovered from COVID-19. CDR3s leave out the opening cysteine and the closing phenylalanine or tryptophan. The D gene is left open where the match is weak. Clone size is given for some rows only: seen once, a few or many times, or a class if the clone is expanded.

V gene: TRBV15
J gene: TRBJ2-7
clone size: -
D gene: -
CDR3 protein: ATSPDYTNSYEQY

V gene: TRBV10-1
J gene: TRBJ2-3
clone size: -
D gene: -
CDR3 protein: ASSEGRGDLLGTDTQY

V gene: TRBV19
J gene: TRBJ1-6
clone size: -
D gene: -
CDR3 protein: ASTSGSVNSPLH

V gene: TRBV5-1
J gene: TRBJ2-3
clone size: -
D gene: TRBD2
CDR3 protein: ASSFGTSGDLTDTQY

V gene: TRBV28
J gene: TRBJ1-2
clone size: -
D gene: TRBD1
CDR3 protein: ASSSLGTGDTYGYT

V gene: TRBV7-2
J gene: TRBJ2-7
clone size: -
D gene: -
CDR3 protein: ASSPLQESYEQY

V gene: TRBV27
J gene: TRBJ1-5
clone size: -
D gene: -
CDR3 protein: ASSEVRGSQPQH

V gene: TRBV27
J gene: TRBJ1-1
clone size: -
D gene: -
CDR3 protein: ASSLMRDTEAF

V gene: TRBV5-5
J gene: TRBJ1-6
clone size: few
D gene: -
CDR3 protein: ASEPTDTYYNSPLH

V gene: TRBV5-6
J gene: TRBJ1-1
clone size: -
D gene: -
CDR3 protein: ASSPTSAGLSTEAF

V gene: TRBV19
J gene: TRBJ1-2
clone size: -
D gene: TRBD1
CDR3 protein: ASKARGEANYGYT

V gene: TRBV9
J gene: TRBJ2-2
clone size: -
D gene: TRBD1
CDR3 protein: ASSGGTGESGELF

V gene: TRBV2
J gene: TRBJ1-5
clone size: once
D gene: TRBD1
CDR3 protein: ASSEATGVGFSQPQH

V gene: TRBV5-4
J gene: TRBJ2-2
clone size: -
D gene: TRBD2
CDR3 protein: ASSSGLVVDTGELF

V gene: TRBV7-3
J gene: TRBJ2-3
clone size: -
D gene: -
CDR3 protein: ASSLSGGRTDTQY

V gene: TRBV24-1
J gene: TRBJ2-2
clone size: -
D gene: TRBD1
CDR3 protein: ATSDLAGGDTGELF

V gene: TRBV5-8
J gene: TRBJ2-1
clone size: -
D gene: TRBD1
CDR3 protein: ASSAGRGRRSYNEQF

V gene: TRBV4-1
J gene: TRBJ1-1
clone size: -
D gene: -
CDR3 protein: ASSQDGEGMNTEAF

V gene: TRBV5-5
J gene: TRBJ1-2
clone size: once
D gene: TRBD1
CDR3 protein: ASSWRDRALYGYT

V gene: TRBV6-1
J gene: TRBJ1-3
clone size: -
D gene: -
CDR3 protein: ASSEALGQTGNTIY

V gene: TRBV7-8
J gene: TRBJ1-2
clone size: -
D gene: TRBD1
CDR3 protein: ASSSPRQGLYGYT

V gene: TRBV27
J gene: TRBJ1-2
clone size: -
D gene: TRBD1
CDR3 protein: ASSASGTGAYGYT

V gene: TRBV5-4
J gene: TRBJ2-2
clone size: -
D gene: -
CDR3 protein: ASIRGGDTGELF

V gene: TRBV19
J gene: TRBJ1-2
clone size: -
D gene: -
CDR3 protein: ASSPGRRGYT

V gene: TRBV5-4
J gene: TRBJ2-5
clone size: -
D gene: TRBD2
CDR3 protein: ASKAGGQETQY

V gene: TRBV4-3
J gene: TRBJ2-7
clone size: -
D gene: TRBD1
CDR3 protein: ASSPGQGTWEQY

V gene: TRBV7-6
J gene: TRBJ1-2
clone size: -
D gene: TRBD1
CDR3 protein: ASSLPAGGIYGYT

V gene: TRBV3-1/TRBV3-2
J gene: TRBJ2-1
clone size: -
D gene: TRBD1
CDR3 protein: ASSQETGTGGVGYNEQF

V gene: TRBV11-2
J gene: TRBJ1-6
clone size: -
D gene: TRBD1
CDR3 protein: ASSLETGRNSPLH

V gene: TRBV6-2/TRBV6-3
J gene: TRBJ2-7
clone size: -
D gene: -
CDR3 protein: ASSRDFAYEQY

V gene: TRBV2
J gene: TRBJ2-7
clone size: -
D gene: -
CDR3 protein: ASSKAGTSDYEQY

V gene: TRBV27
J gene: TRBJ1-1
clone size: -
D gene: TRBD1
CDR3 protein: ASSSYRGVSGSAEAF

V gene: TRBV2
J gene: TRBJ1-4
clone size: -
D gene: TRBD1
CDR3 protein: ASRGTGGGDEKLF

V gene: TRBV27
J gene: TRBJ1-4
clone size: -
D gene: -
CDR3 protein: ASSFTRANEKLF

V gene: TRBV11-2
J gene: TRBJ2-3
clone size: -
D gene: TRBD1
CDR3 protein: ASSILTGRRTDTQY

V gene: TRBV5-1
J gene: TRBJ1-4
clone size: -
D gene: -
CDR3 protein: ASSLALGAEEKLF

V gene: TRBV13
J gene: TRBJ1-1
clone size: few
D gene: TRBD1
CDR3 protein: ASSEGQGTRTEAF

V gene: TRBV27
J gene: TRBJ2-7
clone size: -
D gene: TRBD2
CDR3 protein: ASSIGLAVSYEQY

V gene: TRBV6-5
J gene: TRBJ2-5
clone size: -
D gene: -
CDR3 protein: ASSRRDNKETQY

V gene: TRBV24-1
J gene: TRBJ2-5
clone size: -
D gene: TRBD1
CDR3 protein: ATSATGQETQY

V gene: TRBV7-9
J gene: TRBJ2-1
clone size: -
D gene: -
CDR3 protein: ASSPTISGGSSYNEQF

V gene: TRBV7-9
J gene: TRBJ1-2
clone size: once
D gene: -
CDR3 protein: ASSREVQDYGYT

V gene: TRBV18
J gene: TRBJ1-2
clone size: -
D gene: TRBD1
CDR3 protein: ASSQYTGTDLNYGYT

V gene: TRBV6-2/TRBV6-3
J gene: TRBJ1-1
clone size: -
D gene: TRBD1
CDR3 protein: ASSDGQGGWSEAF

V gene: TRBV6-4
J gene: TRBJ1-2
clone size: -
D gene: TRBD1
CDR3 protein: ASKAGGASDYGYT

V gene: TRBV18
J gene: TRBJ2-5
clone size: -
D gene: TRBD2
CDR3 protein: ASSLAGPQETQY

V gene: TRBV6-5
J gene: TRBJ2-7
clone size: -
D gene: -
CDR3 protein: ASTLRYRTYEQY

V gene: TRBV6-2/TRBV6-3
J gene: TRBJ1-1
clone size: -
D gene: -
CDR3 protein: ASSSVRTENTEAF

V gene: TRBV4-2
J gene: TRBJ1-4
clone size: -
D gene: TRBD1
CDR3 protein: ASSRQGATNEKLF

V gene: TRBV15
J gene: TRBJ2-7
clone size: -
D gene: TRBD2
CDR3 protein: ATSRDLERGPYEQY

V gene: TRBV30
J gene: TRBJ2-5
clone size: -
D gene: -
CDR3 protein: AWSPLMETQY

V gene: TRBV19
J gene: TRBJ1-3
clone size: -
D gene: TRBD1
CDR3 protein: ASSTGQGASTGNTIY

V gene: TRBV3-1/TRBV3-2
J gene: TRBJ1-1
clone size: -
D gene: -
CDR3 protein: ASSPMTRTEAF

V gene: TRBV28
J gene: TRBJ1-1
clone size: -
D gene: -
CDR3 protein: ASSFSTNTEAF

V gene: TRBV7-9
J gene: TRBJ1-6
clone size: -
D gene: TRBD1
CDR3 protein: ASSSQGARSPLH